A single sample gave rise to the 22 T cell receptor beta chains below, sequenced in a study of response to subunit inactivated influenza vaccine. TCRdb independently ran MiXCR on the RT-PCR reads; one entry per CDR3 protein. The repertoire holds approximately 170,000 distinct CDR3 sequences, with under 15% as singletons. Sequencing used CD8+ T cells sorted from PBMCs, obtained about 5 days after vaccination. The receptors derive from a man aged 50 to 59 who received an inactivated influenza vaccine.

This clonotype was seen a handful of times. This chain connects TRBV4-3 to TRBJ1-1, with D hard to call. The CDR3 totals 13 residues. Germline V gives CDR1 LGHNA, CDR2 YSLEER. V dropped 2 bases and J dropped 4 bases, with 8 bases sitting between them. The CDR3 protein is CASSQFEFTEAFF. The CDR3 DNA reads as TGCGCCAGCAGCCAATTTGAGTTCACTGAAGCTTTCTTT.

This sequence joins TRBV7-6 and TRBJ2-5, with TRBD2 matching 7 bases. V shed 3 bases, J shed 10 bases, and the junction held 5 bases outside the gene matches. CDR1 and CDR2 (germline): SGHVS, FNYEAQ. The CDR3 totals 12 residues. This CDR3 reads CASSLSGEVQYF. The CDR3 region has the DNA TGTGCCAGCAGCTTGAGCGGGGAAGTCCAGTACTTC.

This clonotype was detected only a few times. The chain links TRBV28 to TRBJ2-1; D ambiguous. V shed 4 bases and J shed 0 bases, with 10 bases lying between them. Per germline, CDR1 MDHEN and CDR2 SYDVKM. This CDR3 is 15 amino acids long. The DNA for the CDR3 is TGTGCCAGCAGTTCTGCTATGAGCTCCTACAATGAGCAGTTCTTC. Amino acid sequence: CASSSAMSSYNEQFF.

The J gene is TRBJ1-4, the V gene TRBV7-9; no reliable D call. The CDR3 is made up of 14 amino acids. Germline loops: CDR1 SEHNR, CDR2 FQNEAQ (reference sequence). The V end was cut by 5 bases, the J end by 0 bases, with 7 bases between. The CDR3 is CASSTIATNEKLFF. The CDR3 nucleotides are TGTGCCAGCAGCACCATTGCAACTAATGAAAAACTGTTTTTT.

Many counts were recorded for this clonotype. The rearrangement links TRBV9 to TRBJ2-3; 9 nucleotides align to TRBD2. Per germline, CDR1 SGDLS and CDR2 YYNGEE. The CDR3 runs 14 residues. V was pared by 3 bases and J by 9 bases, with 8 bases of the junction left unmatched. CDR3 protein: CASSAEPGLATQYF. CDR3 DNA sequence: TGTGCCAGCAGCGCGGAGCCGGGACTAGCAACGCAGTATTTT. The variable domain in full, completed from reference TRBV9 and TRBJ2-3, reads DSGVTQTPKHLITATGQRVTLRCSPRSGDLSVYWYQQSLDQGLQFLIQYYNGEERAKGNILERFSAQQFPDLHSELNLSSLELGDSALYFCASSAEPGLATQYFGPGTRLTVL.

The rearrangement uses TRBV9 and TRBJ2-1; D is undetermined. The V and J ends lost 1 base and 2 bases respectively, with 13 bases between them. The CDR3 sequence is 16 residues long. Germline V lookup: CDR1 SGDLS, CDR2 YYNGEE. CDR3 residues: CASSVYESPPYNEQFF. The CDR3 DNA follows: TGTGCCAGCAGCGTATATGAAAGTCCCCCCTACAATGAGCAGTTCTTC. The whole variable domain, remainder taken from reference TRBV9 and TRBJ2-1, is DSGVTQTPKHLITATGQRVTLRCSPRSGDLSVYWYQQSLDQGLQFLIQYYNGEERAKGNILERFSAQQFPDLHSELNLSSLELGDSALYFCASSVYESPPYNEQFFGPGTRLTVL.

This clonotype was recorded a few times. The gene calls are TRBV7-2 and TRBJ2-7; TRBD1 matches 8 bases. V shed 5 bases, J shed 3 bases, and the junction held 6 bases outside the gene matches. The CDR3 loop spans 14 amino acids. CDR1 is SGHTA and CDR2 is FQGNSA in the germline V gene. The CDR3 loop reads CASSVGQAGYEQYF. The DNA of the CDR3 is TGTGCCAGCAGCGTGGGACAGGCCGGCTACGAGCAGTACTTC. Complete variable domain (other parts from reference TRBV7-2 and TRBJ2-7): GAGVSQSPSNKVTEKGKDVELRCDPISGHTALYWYRQSLGQGLEFLIYFQGNSAPDKSGLPSDRFSAERTGGSVSTLTIQRTQQEDSAVYLCASSVGQAGYEQYFGPGTRLTVT.

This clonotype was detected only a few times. The CDR3 region is CASSSRTGENTEAFF. CDR3 bases: TGTGCCAGCTCATCTCGGACAGGAGAGAACACTGAAGCTTTCTTT. The chain uses TRBV18 and TRBJ1-1; 7 bases line up with TRBD1. This CDR3 region has 15 residues. V shed 5 bases, J shed 1 base, and the junction held 7 bases outside the gene matches. Germline values: CDR1 KGHSH, CDR2 LQKENI.

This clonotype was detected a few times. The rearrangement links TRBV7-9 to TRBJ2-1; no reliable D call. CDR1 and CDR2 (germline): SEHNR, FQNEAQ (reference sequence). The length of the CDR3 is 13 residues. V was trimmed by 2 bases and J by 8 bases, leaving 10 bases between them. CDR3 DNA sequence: TGTGCCAGCAGCTTACTCGGACGTGATGAGCAGTTCTTC. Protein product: CASSLLGRDEQFF.

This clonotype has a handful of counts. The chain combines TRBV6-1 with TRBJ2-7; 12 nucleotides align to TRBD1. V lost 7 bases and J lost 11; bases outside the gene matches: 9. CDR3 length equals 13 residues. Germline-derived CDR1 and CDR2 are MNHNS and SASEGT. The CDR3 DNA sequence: TGTGCCAGCAATCCGGGACAGGGGGCTCCCGAGTACTTC. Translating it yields CASNPGQGAPEYF.

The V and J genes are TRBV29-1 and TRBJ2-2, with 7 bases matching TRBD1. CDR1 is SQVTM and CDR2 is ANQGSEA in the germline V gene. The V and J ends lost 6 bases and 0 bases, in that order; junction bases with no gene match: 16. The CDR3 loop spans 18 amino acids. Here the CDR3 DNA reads TGCAGCGTGACCCGGGACAGACTTGCCGCTGCGAACACCGGGGAGCTGTTTTTT. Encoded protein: CSVTRDRLAAANTGELFF.

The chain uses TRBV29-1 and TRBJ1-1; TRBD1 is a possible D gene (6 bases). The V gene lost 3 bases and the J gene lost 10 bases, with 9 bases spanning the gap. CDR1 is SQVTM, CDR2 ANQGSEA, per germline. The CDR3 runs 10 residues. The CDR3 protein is CSVDTGRAFF. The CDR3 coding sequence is TGCAGCGTTGATACAGGGCGAGCTTTCTTT.

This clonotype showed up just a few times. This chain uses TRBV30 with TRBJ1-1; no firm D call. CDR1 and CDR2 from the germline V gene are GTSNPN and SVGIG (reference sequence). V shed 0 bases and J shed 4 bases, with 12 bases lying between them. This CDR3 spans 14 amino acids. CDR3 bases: TGTGCCTGGAGTGTACTGGGTTTAGGCACTGAAGCTTTCTTT. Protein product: CAWSVLGLGTEAFF.

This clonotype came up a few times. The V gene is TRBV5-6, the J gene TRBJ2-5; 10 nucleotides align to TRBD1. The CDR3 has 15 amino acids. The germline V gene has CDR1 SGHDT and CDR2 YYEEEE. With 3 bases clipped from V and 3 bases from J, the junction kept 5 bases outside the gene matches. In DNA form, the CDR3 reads TGTGCCAGCAGCTCGAGGGGGACAGGGGAAGAGACCCAGTACTTC. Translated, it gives CASSSRGTGEETQYF.

The CDR3 loop reads CASSPGTGYSEQYF. CDR3 coding DNA: TGTGCCAGCAGCCCCGGGACAGGGTACAGCGAGCAGTACTTC. The chain has TRBV11-2 and TRBJ2-7, with 9 bases lining up with TRBD1. CDR3 length equals 14 residues. Germline V lookup: CDR1 SGHAT, CDR2 FQNNGV. The V gene end was trimmed by 5 bases and the J gene end by 6 bases; junction bases not matched to a gene: 8.

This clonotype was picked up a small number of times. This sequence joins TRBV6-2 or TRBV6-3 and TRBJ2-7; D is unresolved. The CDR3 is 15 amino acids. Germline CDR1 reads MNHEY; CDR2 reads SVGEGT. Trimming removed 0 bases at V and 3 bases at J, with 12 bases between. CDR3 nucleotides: TGTGCCAGCAGTTACTCGGTAGCCTCGGACTACGAGCAGTACTTC. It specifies CASSYSVASDYEQYF.

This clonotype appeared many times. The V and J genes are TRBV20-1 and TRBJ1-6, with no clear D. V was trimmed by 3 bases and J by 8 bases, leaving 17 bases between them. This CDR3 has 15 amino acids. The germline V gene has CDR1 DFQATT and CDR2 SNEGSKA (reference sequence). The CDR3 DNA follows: TGCAGTGCTAGTAAATGGCGGGAGTCCGATTCACCCCTCCACTTT. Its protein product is CSASKWRESDSPLHF.

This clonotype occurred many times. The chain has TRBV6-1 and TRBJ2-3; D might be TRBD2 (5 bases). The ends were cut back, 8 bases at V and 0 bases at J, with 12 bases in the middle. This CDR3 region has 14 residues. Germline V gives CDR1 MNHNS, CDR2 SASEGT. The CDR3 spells CASGGGTSTDTQYF. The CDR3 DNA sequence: TGTGCCAGCGGAGGAGGTACTAGCACAGATACGCAGTATTTT.

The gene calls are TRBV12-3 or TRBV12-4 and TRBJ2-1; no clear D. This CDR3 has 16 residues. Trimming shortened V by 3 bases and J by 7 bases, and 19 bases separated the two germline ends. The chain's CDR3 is CASSFPPVPSLNEQFF. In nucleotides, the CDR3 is TGTGCCAGCAGTTTCCCCCCCGTACCATCGTTGAATGAGCAGTTCTTC.

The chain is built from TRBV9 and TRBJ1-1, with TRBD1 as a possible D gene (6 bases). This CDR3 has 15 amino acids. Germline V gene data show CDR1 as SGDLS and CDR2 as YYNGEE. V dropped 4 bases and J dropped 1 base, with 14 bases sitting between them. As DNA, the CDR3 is TGTGCCAGCAGCACCTCGCGGGGGCCGAACACTGAAGCTTTCTTT. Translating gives CASSTSRGPNTEAFF.

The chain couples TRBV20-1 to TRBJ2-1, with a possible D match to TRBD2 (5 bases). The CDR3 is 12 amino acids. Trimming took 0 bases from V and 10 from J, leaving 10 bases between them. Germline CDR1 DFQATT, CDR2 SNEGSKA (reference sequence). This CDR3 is CSARERRREQFF. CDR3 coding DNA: TGCAGTGCTAGAGAGAGGAGGCGGGAGCAGTTCTTC.

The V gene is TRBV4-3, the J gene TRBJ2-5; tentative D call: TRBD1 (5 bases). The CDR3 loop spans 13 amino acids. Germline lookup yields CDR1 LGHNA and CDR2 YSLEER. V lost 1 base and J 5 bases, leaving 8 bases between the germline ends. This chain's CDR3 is CASSQGGKETQYF. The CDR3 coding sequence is TGCGCCAGCAGCCAAGGGGGCAAGGAGACCCAGTACTTC.